The 20 T cell receptor beta chains below were found in one sample sequenced in a study of T cells after somatic rescue of genetic block. Produced via immunoSEQ multiplex PCR; TCRdb's table is partial and in-frame only. The repertoire has under 150,000 clones, about nine tenths of them found once; the top ten carry 1.4%. The sample was peripheral blood mononuclear cells (PBMCs). Receptor source: a woman under 30.

The table lists this clone with a few counts. The V call is TRBV30, the J call TRBJ1-1, with D perhaps TRBD1 (6 bases). The CDR3 is 13 amino acids. The germline V and J ends were trimmed by 5 bases and 5 bases, with 15 bases remaining between them. CDR1 and CDR2 from the germline V gene are GTSNPN and SVGIG (reference sequence). The CDR3 DNA sequence: TGTGCCTGGGGGCAGGGGCTGGGGACTGAAGCTTTCTTT. As protein: CAWGQGLGTEAFF.

The V gene is TRBV28, the J gene TRBJ1-4; TRBD1 might be the D (5 bases). CDR1 is MDHEN and CDR2 is SYDVKM in the germline V gene. This CDR3 spans 17 amino acids. The V end lost 2 bases, the J end lost 2 bases, and 15 bases lay between the germline ends. In DNA form, the CDR3 reads TGTGCCAGCAGTTTACGGGACTTCTCACGCACTAATGAAAAACTGTTTTTT. Translating it yields CASSLRDFSRTNEKLFF.

This sequence joins TRBV7-9 and TRBJ1-1; 9 nucleotides agree with TRBD1. V gave up 5 bases and J gave up 11 bases; unmatched junction bases: 12. The CDR3 length is 14 residues. Germline CDR1 is SEHNR and CDR2 is FQNEAQ (reference sequence). CDR3 DNA sequence: TGTGCCAGCAGCCCGTCCCGGGACAGGGTTCGGGCTTTCTTT. Protein: CASSPSRDRVRAFF. Supplemented by reference TRBV7-9 and TRBJ1-1, the full variable domain reads DTGVSQNPRHKITKRGQNVTFRCDPISEHNRLYWYRQTLGQGPEFLTYFQNEAQLEKSRLLSDRFSAERPKGSFSTLEIQRTEQGDSAMYLCASSPSRDRVRAFFGQGTRLTVV.

The chain is built from TRBV5-8 and TRBJ2-7; the match to TRBD2 covers 7 bases. Germline V gives CDR1 SGHTS, CDR2 YDEGEE. J was trimmed by 4 bases and V by 4 bases; bases with no gene match: 5. This CDR3 is built from 13 residues. The CDR3 loop is CASSAGLYYEQYF. The CDR3 coding sequence is TGTGCCAGCAGCGCGGGACTATATTACGAGCAGTACTTC.

The chain recombines TRBV18 with TRBJ2-7; D could derive from TRBD1 or TRBD2 (5 bases each). CDR3 length equals 15 residues. Germline V gives CDR1 KGHSH, CDR2 LQKENI. With 3 bases removed from V and 2 bases from J, the gap between germline ends came to 14 bases. The CDR3 region is CASSPFGTQTYEQYF. The CDR3 coding sequence is TGTGCCAGCTCACCGTTTGGGACGCAAACCTACGAGCAGTACTTC.

The chain recombines TRBV28 with TRBJ2-7; 7 nucleotides align to TRBD1. The J segment lost 0 bases and the V segment lost 6 bases, leaving 11 bases of the junction unmatched. CDR3 size: 16 residues. Germline CDR1 MDHEN, CDR2 SYDVKM. For the CDR3, the DNA is TGTGCCAGCAGGGACACAGGGGCGCAATCCTCCTACGAGCAGTACTTC. Amino acids: CASRDTGAQSSYEQYF.

The chain employs TRBV7-9 and TRBJ1-3, with unresolved D. Germline V lookup: CDR1 SEHNR, CDR2 FQNEAQ (reference sequence). The ends were cut back, 5 bases at V and 0 bases at J, with 11 bases in the middle. The CDR3 consists of 15 residues. DNA for the CDR3: TGTGCCAGCAGCCCGGACTTGAGCTCTGGAAACACCATATATTTT. It specifies CASSPDLSSGNTIYF.

This clone has a single count. The rearrangement joins TRBV2 to TRBJ1-2, with 9 bases lining up with TRBD1. Trimming removed 5 bases from V and 3 bases from J; junction bases left unmatched: 7. The CDR3 loop spans 15 amino acids. Per germline, CDR1 SNHLY and CDR2 FYNNEI. The CDR3 DNA follows: TGTGCCAGCAGTAGTCCGGGACAGGGATACTATGGCTACACCTTC. Protein: CASSSPGQGYYGYTF.

The rearrangement links TRBV6-5 to TRBJ1-2; possibly TRBD1 for D (5 bases). Germline V gives CDR1 MNHEY, CDR2 SVGAGI. Trimming took 0 bases from V and 7 from J, leaving 12 bases between them. There are 14 residues in the CDR3. CDR3 nucleotides: TGTGCCAGCAGTTACTCAGGCAGGGAGGCTGGCTACACCTTC. This translates into CASSYSGREAGYTF.

The chain carries TRBV7-9 and TRBJ2-7; tentatively, D is TRBD2 (5 bases). The germline V gene encodes CDR1 SEHNR and CDR2 FQNEAQ (reference sequence). This CDR3 is built from 15 residues. V was trimmed by 0 bases and J by 2 bases, leaving 11 bases between them. The DNA for the CDR3 is TGTGCCAGCAGCTTAGCGGTAGGGAGCCCCTACGAGCAGTACTTC. This codes for CASSLAVGSPYEQYF.

A remark on this clone: Sequence at one end of the junction differs from germline and may be a read error. The rearrangement links TRBV4-1 to TRBJ1-2; TRBD1 matches 9 bases. Per the germline V gene, CDR1 is MGHRA and CDR2 is YSYEKL. This CDR3 contains 17 residues. The CDR3 coding sequence is TGCGCCAGCAGCAAAGACCGAGGGACAGGGAGGAGAAATGGCTACACCTTC. Translation: CASSKDRGTGRRNGYTF.

This clone is judged medium-sized. This chain joins TRBV6-4 and TRBJ1-6; D unclear. Germline CDR1 and CDR2: MRHNA and SNTAGT. The CDR3 extends over 13 amino acids. V was trimmed by 2 bases and J by 5 bases, leaving 4 bases between them. The CDR3 DNA is TGTGCCAGCAGTGACAGGGATAATTCACCCCTCCACTTT. Translating gives CASSDRDNSPLHF.

This chain connects TRBV18 to TRBJ2-1; maybe TRBD1 (5 bases). Trimming stripped 4 bases from V and 10 bases from J, with 14 bases between. From germline, CDR1 is KGHSH and CDR2 LQKENI. The CDR3 is 13 amino acids. The CDR3 sequence: CASSQLPQGEQFF. CDR3 DNA sequence: TGTGCCAGCTCACAACTCCCCCAGGGAGAGCAGTTCTTC.

J is TRBJ1-2 and V is TRBV20-1; 9 bases align to TRBD1. The ends lost 6 bases at V and 8 bases at J; junction bases unmatched: 4. Germline V gene lookup returns CDR1 DFQATT and CDR2 SNEGSKA (reference sequence). CDR3 size: 11 residues. The CDR3, as DNA: TGCAGTGCAGGGACAGGGCTCGGCTACACCTTC. As protein: CSAGTGLGYTF.

The chain recombines TRBV10-3 with TRBJ2-2; TRBD1 aligns across 7 bases. Germline CDR1 reads ENHRY; CDR2 reads SYGVKD. The CDR3 sequence is 15 residues long. V lost 2 bases, J lost 5 bases, and 5 bases stayed unmatched. This CDR3 is CAISETGERTGELFF. In DNA, the CDR3 is TGTGCCATCAGTGAGACAGGGGAGAGGACCGGGGAGCTGTTTTTT.

The J gene is TRBJ2-3, the V gene TRBV7-2, with D tentatively TRBD1 (5 bases). Trimming took off 3 bases at V and 6 bases at J, with 10 bases between the two ends. The CDR3 length is 13 residues. Germline lookup yields CDR1 SGHTA and CDR2 FQGNSA. CDR3 loop: CASSFLRGDTQYF. In nucleotides, the CDR3 is TGTGCCAGCAGCTTTCTTAGGGGTGATACGCAGTATTTT.

The chain recombines TRBV27 with TRBJ2-7; 10 positions match TRBD2. V shed 2 bases, J shed 0 bases, and the junction held 10 bases outside the gene matches. CDR3 length equals 18 residues. Germline V gene lookup returns CDR1 MNHEY and CDR2 SMNVEV (reference sequence). In DNA, the CDR3 is TGTGCCAGCAGTTTACGGTTGCTAGCGGGGGATCTCTCCTACGAGCAGTACTTC. Its protein product is CASSLRLLAGDLSYEQYF.

CDR3 in amino acids: CAISESRGSVTNYGYTF. CDR3 nucleotides: TGTGCCATCAGTGAGTCGCGGGGGAGCGTAACTAACTATGGCTACACCTTC. J is TRBJ1-2 and V is TRBV10-3; possible D gene TRBD1, 5 bases. This CDR3 has 17 amino acids. The V gene lost 0 bases and the J gene lost 0 bases, with 14 bases spanning the gap. Per the germline V gene, CDR1 is ENHRY and CDR2 is SYGVKD.

This clone has only one observation. V usage is TRBV4-1 and J usage is TRBJ2-5, with 8 bases aligning to TRBD1. V shed 1 base and J 3 bases; nucleotides not matched to a gene: 4. Germline loops: CDR1 MGHRA, CDR2 YSYEKL. The CDR3 totals 15 residues. CDR3 in DNA: TGCGCCAGCAGCCAAGGTCAGACAGGGGAAGAGACCCAGTACTTC. This gives the protein CASSQGQTGEETQYF.

The V and J genes are TRBV29-1 and TRBJ1-4; 7 nucleotides align to TRBD1. J gave up 7 bases and V 6 bases, and 8 bases lay outside the gene matches. The V gene's germline CDR1 is SQVTM and CDR2 ANQGSEA. The CDR3 is made up of 13 amino acids. The CDR3 DNA reads as TGCAGCGTGGCCGGGACAGTGGGTGAAAAACTGTTTTTT. This translates into CSVAGTVGEKLFF.